The 12 T cell receptor beta chains reported below all come from one sample, sequenced in a study of T cell responses to AZD1222 COVID-19 vaccine. Clones were read by immunoSEQ multiplex PCR, and TCRdb kept only the in-frame ones, dropping some. The profile shows over 100,000 clones, around 94% of them singletons. Sample: peripheral blood, taken on day 0 of AZD1222 vaccination. The receptor set was obtained from an adult in good health.

As DNA, the CDR3 is TGTGCCAGCAGCCAATCAACGGCTAGCTCCTACGAGCAGTACTTC. This translates into CASSQSTASSYEQYF. The V and J genes are TRBV16 and TRBJ2-7; D gene uncertain. The CDR3 runs 15 residues. The germline V gene encodes CDR1 KGHSY and CDR2 FQNENV. V was pared by 0 bases and J by 0 bases, with 9 bases between.

Regarding this clone: Other nucleotide sequences from this sample produce the same CDR3. The J gene is TRBJ1-1, the V gene TRBV12-3 or TRBV12-4; TRBD1 matches at 7 bases. This CDR3 region has 13 residues. With V trimmed by 6 bases and J by 4 bases, 5 bases remained unmatched. The CDR3 DNA follows: TGTGCCAGCAGCGTTGCAGGGGGCACTGAAGCTTTCTTT. This encodes CASSVAGGTEAFF.

The chain employs TRBV5-6 and TRBJ1-2; possibly TRBD1 for D (5 bases). The V gene's germline CDR1 is SGHDT and CDR2 YYEEEE. V was pared by 0 bases and J by 4 bases, with 10 bases between. CDR3 length: 14 residues. This chain's CDR3 is CASSLDADTYGYTF. DNA of the CDR3: TGTGCCAGCAGCTTGGATGCGGACACCTATGGCTACACCTTC.

This chain links TRBV9 with TRBJ1-1; TRBD1 might be the D (5 bases). The V gene's germline CDR1 is SGDLS and CDR2 YYNGEE. The CDR3 loop spans 14 amino acids. The V gene lost 0 bases and the J gene lost 9 bases, with 15 bases spanning the gap. The CDR3: CASSVGLGGSQAFF. CDR3 DNA sequence: TGTGCCAGCAGCGTAGGTCTCGGGGGTAGTCAAGCTTTCTTT. The full variable domain, in which reference TRBV9 and TRBJ1-1 provide the parts outside the CDR3, is DSGVTQTPKHLITATGQRVTLRCSPRSGDLSVYWYQQSLDQGLQFLIQYYNGEERAKGNILERFSAQQFPDLHSELNLSSLELGDSALYFCASSVGLGGSQAFFGQGTRLTVV.

This chain joins TRBV9 and TRBJ1-1, with 7 bases matching TRBD1. Trimming removed 4 bases from V and 1 base from J; junction bases left unmatched: 4. The CDR3 is 14 amino acids. Germline V gene sequence: CDR1 SGDLS, CDR2 YYNGEE. This CDR3 is CASSKTGANTEAFF. CDR3 in DNA: TGTGCCAGCAGCAAAACAGGGGCGAACACTGAAGCTTTCTTT.

The rearrangement joins TRBV30 to TRBJ2-2, with TRBD1 identical over 8 bases. CDR1 is GTSNPN and CDR2 is SVGIG in the germline V gene (reference sequence). The V segment lost 2 bases and the J segment 0 bases; nucleotides outside the gene matches: 8. CDR3 length equals 17 residues. CDR3 amino acids: CAWSSPRDRTNTGELFF. The CDR3 nucleotides read TGTGCCTGGAGTTCCCCCCGGGACAGGACGAACACCGGGGAGCTGTTTTTT.

The CDR3 DNA is TGCGCCAGCAGCACGCGACAGATCGGCTCTGGAAACACCATATATTTT. Protein product: CASSTRQIGSGNTIYF. This rearrangement joins TRBV4-3 to TRBJ1-3, with D possibly matching TRBD1 (5 bases). Germline assignment: CDR1 LGHNA and CDR2 YSLEER. V gave up 5 bases and J gave up 0 bases, with 14 bases separating them. The CDR3 sequence is 16 residues long.

This clone has only one observation. This chain connects TRBV14 to TRBJ2-3; 9 bases match TRBD1. The CDR3 covers 14 residues. The V gene end was trimmed by 2 bases and the J gene end by 11 bases; junction bases not matched to a gene: 8. CDR1 and CDR2 (germline): SGHDN, FVKESK. In DNA form, the CDR3 reads TGTGCCAGCAGCCAAACTCCCGGACAGGGGCAGCAGTATTTT. It codes for CASSQTPGQGQQYF.

The CDR3: CASSLGPVYEQYF. In nucleotides, the CDR3 is TGTGCCAGCAGCTTAGGGCCTGTCTACGAGCAGTACTTC. The V gene is TRBV7-2, the J gene TRBJ2-7; D not resolved. Trimming removed 1 base from V and 3 bases from J, with 7 bases in between. The germline gives CDR1 SGHTA, CDR2 FQGNSA. The length of the CDR3 is 13 residues.

This clone was detected a few times. The chain combines TRBV2 with TRBJ1-2; D gene uncertain. Germline values: CDR1 SNHLY, CDR2 FYNNEI. The CDR3 runs to 11 residues. The V end was cut by 1 base, the J end by 5 bases, with 2 bases between. CDR3 protein: CASSEGYGYTF. In DNA form, the CDR3 reads TGTGCCAGCAGTGAAGGATATGGCTACACCTTC.

The chain couples TRBV15 to TRBJ2-7; D may be TRBD1 (6 bases). The CDR3 spans 15 residues. V shed 5 bases and J shed 0 bases, with 14 bases lying between them. Germline CDR1 reads LNHNV; CDR2 reads YYDKDF (reference sequence). The CDR3 spells CATSWQTGYSYEQYF. Written as DNA, the CDR3 is TGTGCCACCAGCTGGCAGACAGGTTACTCCTACGAGCAGTACTTC.

The chain employs TRBV30 and TRBJ1-5; D not certain. Trimming took off 1 base at V and 7 bases at J, with 11 bases between the two ends. Looked up from germline, CDR1 is GTSNPN and CDR2 is SVGIG (reference sequence). The CDR3 extends over 13 amino acids. CDR3 DNA: TGTGCCTGGAGTGGTGGGGAGCTCCAGCCCCAGCATTTT. As protein: CAWSGGELQPQHF.